This T cell receptor (beta chain) was documented in a study of blood T cell repertoires in COVID-19. Study as a whole: Donors in the United States, Italy and Spain gave samples during acute or convalescent COVID-19. PBMCs, B-cell-depleted T cells, or T cells provided the cDNA or gDNA that made up the material.

Per the original data handling: Reference gene primer amplification in the assay estimated nucleated cell counts. The table came from immunoSEQ multiplex PCR; TCRdb's copy has only in-frame clones and leaves some out. D and trimming come from the DNA, and the V and J calls and clone size come from that table. This sample has 65,000 to 75,000 clones; roughly nine tenths occur once, and the top ten carry almost 5%. Germline loops: CDR1 DFQATT, CDR2 SNEGSKA (reference sequence). CDR3 length: 13 amino acids. Trimming left V 3 bases short and J 2 bases short, with 8 bases between. Sequencing used peripheral blood. V gene TRBV20-1 combines with J gene TRBJ2-1; D perhaps matches TRBD1 (6 bases). The sequence came from a woman aged 50 to 60 with active COVID-19. In DNA form, the CDR3 reads TGCAGTGCTAGTCGACAGGCCTACAATGAGCAGTTCTTC. It yields the protein CSASRQAYNEQFF.